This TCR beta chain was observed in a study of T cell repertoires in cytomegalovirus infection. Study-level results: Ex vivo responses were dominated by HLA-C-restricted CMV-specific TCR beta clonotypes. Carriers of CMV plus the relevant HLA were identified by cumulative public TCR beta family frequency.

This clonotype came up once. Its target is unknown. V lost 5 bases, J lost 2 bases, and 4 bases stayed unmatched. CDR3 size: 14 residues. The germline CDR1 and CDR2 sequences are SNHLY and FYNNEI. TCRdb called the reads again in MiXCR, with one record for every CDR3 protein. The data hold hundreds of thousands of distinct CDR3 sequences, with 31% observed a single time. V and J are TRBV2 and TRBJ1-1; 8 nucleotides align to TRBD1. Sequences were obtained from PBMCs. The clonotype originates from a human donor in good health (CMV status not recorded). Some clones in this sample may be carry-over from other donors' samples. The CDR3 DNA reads TGTGCCAGCAGTCAACAGGGGGTTAACACTGAAGCTTTCTTT. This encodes CASSQQGVNTEAFF.